This T cell receptor beta chain originates from a study of blood T cell repertoires in COVID-19. Study-level background: PBMCs, B-cell-depleted T cells, or T cells were the source of the cDNA or gDNA that made up the material.

Germline lookup yields CDR1 MDHEN and CDR2 SYDVKM. The CDR3 has 16 residues. V lost 5 bases, J lost 4 bases, and 11 bases stayed unmatched. Sequencing was performed with immunoSEQ multiplex PCR; in TCRdb, only in-frame clones are kept and a portion is missing. The sample lists approximately 270,000 clones, 65% to 85% occurring once. Many counts were recorded for this clone. Sequencing was performed on peripheral blood. The J gene is TRBJ2-3, the V gene TRBV28, with TRBD2 matching 8 bases. This clonotype originated in a person aged 65 to 85 with COVID-19, enrolled during active disease. CDR3 sequence: CASSRNSGTGADTQYF. The CDR3 DNA follows: TGTGCCAGCAGTAGGAATAGCGGGACGGGGGCAGATACGCAGTATTTT.